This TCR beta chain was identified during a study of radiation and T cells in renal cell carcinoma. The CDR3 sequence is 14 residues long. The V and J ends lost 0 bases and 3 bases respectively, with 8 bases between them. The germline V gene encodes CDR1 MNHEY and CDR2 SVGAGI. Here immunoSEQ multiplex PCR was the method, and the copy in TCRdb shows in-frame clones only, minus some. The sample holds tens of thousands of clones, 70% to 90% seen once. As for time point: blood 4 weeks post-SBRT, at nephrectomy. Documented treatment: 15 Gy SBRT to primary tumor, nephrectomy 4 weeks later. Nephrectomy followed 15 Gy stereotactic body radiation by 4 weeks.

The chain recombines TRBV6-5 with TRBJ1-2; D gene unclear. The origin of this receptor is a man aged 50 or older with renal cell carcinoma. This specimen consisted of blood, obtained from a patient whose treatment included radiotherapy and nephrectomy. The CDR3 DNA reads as TGTGCCAGCAGTTACTCCAATGGGGACTATGGCTACACCTTC. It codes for CASSYSNGDYGYTF.